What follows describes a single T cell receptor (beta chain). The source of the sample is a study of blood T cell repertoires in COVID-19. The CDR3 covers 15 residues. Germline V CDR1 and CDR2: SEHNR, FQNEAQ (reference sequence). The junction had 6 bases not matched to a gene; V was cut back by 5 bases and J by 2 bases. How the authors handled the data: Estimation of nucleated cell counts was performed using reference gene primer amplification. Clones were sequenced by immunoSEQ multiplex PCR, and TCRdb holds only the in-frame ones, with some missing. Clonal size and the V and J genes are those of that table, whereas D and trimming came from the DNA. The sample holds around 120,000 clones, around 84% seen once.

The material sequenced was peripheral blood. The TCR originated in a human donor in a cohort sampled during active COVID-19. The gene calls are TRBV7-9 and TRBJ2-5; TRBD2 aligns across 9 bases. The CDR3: CASSQLAGLQETQYF. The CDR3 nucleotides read TGTGCCAGCAGCCAACTAGCGGGTCTTCAAGAGACCCAGTACTTC.